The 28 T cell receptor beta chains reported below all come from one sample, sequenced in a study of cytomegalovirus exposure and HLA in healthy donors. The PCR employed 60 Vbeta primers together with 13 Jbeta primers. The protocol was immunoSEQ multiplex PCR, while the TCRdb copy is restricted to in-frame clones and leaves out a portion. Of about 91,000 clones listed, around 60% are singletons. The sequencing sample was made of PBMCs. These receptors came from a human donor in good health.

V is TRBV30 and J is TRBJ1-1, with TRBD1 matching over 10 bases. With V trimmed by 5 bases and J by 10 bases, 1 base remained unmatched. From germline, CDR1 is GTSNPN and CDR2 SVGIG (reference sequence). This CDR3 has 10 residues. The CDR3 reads CAWDRGPAFF. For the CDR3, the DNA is TGTGCCTGGGACAGGGGGCCAGCTTTCTTT.

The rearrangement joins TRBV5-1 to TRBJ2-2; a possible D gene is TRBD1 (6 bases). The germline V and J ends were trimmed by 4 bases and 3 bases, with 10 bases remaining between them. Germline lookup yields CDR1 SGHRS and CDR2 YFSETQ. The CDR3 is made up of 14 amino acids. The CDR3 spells CASSIGQYTGELFF. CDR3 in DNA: TGCGCCAGCAGCATAGGACAGTACACCGGGGAGCTGTTTTTT.

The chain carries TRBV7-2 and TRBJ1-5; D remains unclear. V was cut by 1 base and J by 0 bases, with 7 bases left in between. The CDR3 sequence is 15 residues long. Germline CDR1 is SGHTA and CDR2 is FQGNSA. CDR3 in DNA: TGTGCCAGCAGCTTAGGGGCAGTTAGCAATCAGCCCCAGCATTTT. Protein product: CASSLGAVSNQPQHF.

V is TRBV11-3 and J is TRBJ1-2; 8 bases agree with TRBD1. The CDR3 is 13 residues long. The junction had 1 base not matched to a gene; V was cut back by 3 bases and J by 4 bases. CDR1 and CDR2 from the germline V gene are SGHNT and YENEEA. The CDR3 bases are TGTGCCAGCAGCTTTGGGACAGGCTATGGCTACACCTTC. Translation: CASSFGTGYGYTF.

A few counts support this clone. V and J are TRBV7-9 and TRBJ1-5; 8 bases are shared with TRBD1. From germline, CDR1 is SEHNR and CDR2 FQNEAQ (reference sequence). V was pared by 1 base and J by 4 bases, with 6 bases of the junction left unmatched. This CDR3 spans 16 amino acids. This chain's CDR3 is CASSLVGQGANQPQHF. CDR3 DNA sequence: TGTGCCAGCAGCTTAGTTGGGCAGGGGGCAAATCAGCCCCAGCATTTT. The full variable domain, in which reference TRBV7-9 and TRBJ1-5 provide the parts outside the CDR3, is DTGVSQNPRHKITKRGQNVTFRCDPISEHNRLYWYRQTLGQGPEFLTYFQNEAQLEKSRLLSDRFSAERPKGSFSTLEIQRTEQGDSAMYLCASSLVGQGANQPQHFGDGTRLSIL.

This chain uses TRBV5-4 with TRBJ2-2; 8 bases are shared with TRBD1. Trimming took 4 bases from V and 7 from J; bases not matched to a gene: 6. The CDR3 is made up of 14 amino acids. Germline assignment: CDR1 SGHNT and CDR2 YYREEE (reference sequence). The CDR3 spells CASSRTGSDGELFF. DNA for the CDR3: TGTGCCAGCAGCCGGACAGGGTCCGACGGGGAGCTGTTTTTT.

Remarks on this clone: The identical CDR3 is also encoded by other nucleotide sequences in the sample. CDR3 amino acids: CASSPGQGARETQYF. The CDR3 bases are TGTGCCAGCAGCCCGGGACAGGGGGCTCGGGAGACCCAGTACTTC. J is TRBJ2-5 and V is TRBV5-8; TRBD1 matches 12 bases. From germline, CDR1 is SGHTS and CDR2 YDEGEE. The CDR3 runs to 15 residues. V gave up 4 bases and J gave up 5 bases; unmatched junction bases: 6.

The CDR3 here is CASSFGQGVNYGYTF. CDR3 DNA: TGTGCCAGCAGCTTCGGACAGGGTGTTAACTATGGCTACACCTTC. This sequence joins TRBV7-2 and TRBJ1-2; 8 nucleotides align to TRBD1. CDR3 length: 15 residues. Trimming at V came to 3 bases and at J to 1 base, leaving 4 bases not matched to a gene. Germline CDR1 reads SGHTA; CDR2 reads FQGNSA. The entire variable domain, with the rest obtained from reference TRBV7-2 and TRBJ1-2, is as follows: GAGVSQSPSNKVTEKGKDVELRCDPISGHTALYWYRQSLGQGLEFLIYFQGNSAPDKSGLPSDRFSAERTGGSVSTLTIQRTQQEDSAVYLCASSFGQGVNYGYTFGSGTRLTVV.

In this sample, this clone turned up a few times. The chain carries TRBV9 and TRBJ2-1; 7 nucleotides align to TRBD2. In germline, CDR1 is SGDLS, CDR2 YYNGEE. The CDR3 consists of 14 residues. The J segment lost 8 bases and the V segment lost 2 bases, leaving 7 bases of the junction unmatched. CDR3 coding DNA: TGTGCCAGCAGCGTGGTCGGGGGGTCGGATGAGCAGTTCTTC. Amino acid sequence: CASSVVGGSDEQFF.

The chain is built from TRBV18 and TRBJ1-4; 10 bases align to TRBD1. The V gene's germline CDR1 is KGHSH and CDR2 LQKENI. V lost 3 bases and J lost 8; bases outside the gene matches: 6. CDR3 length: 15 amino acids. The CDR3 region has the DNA TGTGCCAGCTCACCGACGGGACAGGGGTTCGAAAAACTGTTTTTT. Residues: CASSPTGQGFEKLFF. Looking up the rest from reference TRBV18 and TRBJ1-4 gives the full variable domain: NAGVMQNPRHLVRRRGQEARLRCSPMKGHSHVYWYRQLPEEGLKFMVYLQKENIIDESGMPKERFSAEFPKEGPSILRIQQVVRGDSAAYFCASSPTGQGFEKLFFGSGTQLSVL.

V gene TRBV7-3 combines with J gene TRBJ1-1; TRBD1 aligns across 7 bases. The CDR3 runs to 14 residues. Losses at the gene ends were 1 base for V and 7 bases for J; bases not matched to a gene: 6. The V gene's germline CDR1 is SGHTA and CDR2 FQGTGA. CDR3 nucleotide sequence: TGTGCCAGCAGCTTAAGAGGGGGCCAGAATGAAGCTTTCTTT. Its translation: CASSLRGGQNEAFF. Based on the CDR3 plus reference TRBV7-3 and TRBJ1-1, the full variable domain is GAGVSQTPSNKVTEKGKYVELRCDPISGHTALYWYRQSLGQGPEFLIYFQGTGAADDSGLPNDRFFAVRPEGSVSTLKIQRTERGDSAVYLCASSLRGGQNEAFFGQGTRLTVV.

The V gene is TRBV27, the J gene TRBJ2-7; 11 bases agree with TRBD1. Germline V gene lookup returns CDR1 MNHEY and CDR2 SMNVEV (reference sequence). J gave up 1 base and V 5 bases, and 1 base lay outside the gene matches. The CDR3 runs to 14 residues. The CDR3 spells CASSGQGASYEQYF. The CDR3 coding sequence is TGTGCCAGCAGTGGACAGGGGGCATCCTACGAGCAGTACTTC.

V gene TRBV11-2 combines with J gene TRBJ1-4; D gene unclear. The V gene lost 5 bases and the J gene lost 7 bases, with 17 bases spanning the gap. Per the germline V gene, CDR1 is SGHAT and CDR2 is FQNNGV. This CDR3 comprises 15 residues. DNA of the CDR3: TGTGCCAGCAGCCCCAGGCGGGGTGTGCTTGAAAAACTGTTTTTT. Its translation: CASSPRRGVLEKLFF. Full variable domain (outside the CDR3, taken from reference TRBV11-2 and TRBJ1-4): EAGVAQSPRYKIIEKRQSVAFWCNPISGHATLYWYQQILGQGPKLLIQFQNNGVVDDSQLPKDRFSAERLKGVDSTLKIQPAKLEDSAVYLCASSPRRGVLEKLFFGSGTQLSVL.

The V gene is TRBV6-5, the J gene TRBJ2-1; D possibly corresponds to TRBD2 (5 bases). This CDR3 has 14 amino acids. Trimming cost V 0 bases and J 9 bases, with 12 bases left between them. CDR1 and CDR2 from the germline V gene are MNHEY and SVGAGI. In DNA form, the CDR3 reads TGTGCCAGCAGTTACTCGAACGGGATCCCTGAGCAGTTCTTC. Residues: CASSYSNGIPEQFF.

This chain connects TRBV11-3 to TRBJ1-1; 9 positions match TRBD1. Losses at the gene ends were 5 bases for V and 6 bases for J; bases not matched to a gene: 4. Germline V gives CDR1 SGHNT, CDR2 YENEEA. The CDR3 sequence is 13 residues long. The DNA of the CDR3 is TGTGCCAGCAGCACGACAGGGGGGGCTGAAGCTTTCTTT. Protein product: CASSTTGGAEAFF.

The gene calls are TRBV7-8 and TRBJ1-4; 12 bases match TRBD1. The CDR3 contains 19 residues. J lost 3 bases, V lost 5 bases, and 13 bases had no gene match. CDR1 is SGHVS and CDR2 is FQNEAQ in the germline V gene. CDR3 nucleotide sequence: TGTGCCAGCAGCGTACGCCCCGGGACAGGGGGCAGAGCTAATGAAAAACTGTTTTTT. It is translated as CASSVRPGTGGRANEKLFF.

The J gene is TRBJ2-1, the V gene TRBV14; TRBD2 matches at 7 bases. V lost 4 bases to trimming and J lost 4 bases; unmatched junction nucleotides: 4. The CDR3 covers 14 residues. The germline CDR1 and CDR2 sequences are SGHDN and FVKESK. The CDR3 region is CASSRLAAYNEQFF. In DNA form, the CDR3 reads TGTGCCAGCAGCCGGCTAGCGGCTTACAATGAGCAGTTCTTC.

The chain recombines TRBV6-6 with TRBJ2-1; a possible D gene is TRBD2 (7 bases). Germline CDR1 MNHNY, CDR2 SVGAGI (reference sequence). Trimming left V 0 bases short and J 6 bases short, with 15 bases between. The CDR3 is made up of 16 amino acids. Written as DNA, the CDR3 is TGTGCCAGCAGTTACTCGTTCAGGGGAGGGGGCAATGAGCAGTTCTTC. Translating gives CASSYSFRGGGNEQFF.

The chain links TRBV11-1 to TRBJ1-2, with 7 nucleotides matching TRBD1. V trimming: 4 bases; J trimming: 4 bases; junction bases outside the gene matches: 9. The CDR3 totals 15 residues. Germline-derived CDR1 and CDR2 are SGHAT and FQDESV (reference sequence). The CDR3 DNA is TGTGCCAGCAGCTCAAAAGGGCCAGGGGGCTATGGCTACACCTTC. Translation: CASSSKGPGGYGYTF.

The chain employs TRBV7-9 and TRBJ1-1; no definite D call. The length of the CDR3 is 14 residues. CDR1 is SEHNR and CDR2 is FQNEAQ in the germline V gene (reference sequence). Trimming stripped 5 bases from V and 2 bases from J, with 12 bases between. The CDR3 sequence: CASSDSGYNTEAFF. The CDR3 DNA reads TGTGCCAGCAGCGATTCGGGTTATAACACTGAAGCTTTCTTT.

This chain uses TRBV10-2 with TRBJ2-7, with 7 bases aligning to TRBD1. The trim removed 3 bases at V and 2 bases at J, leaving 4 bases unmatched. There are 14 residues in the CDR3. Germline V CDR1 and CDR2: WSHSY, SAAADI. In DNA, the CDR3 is TGCGCCAGCAGTGAAGCAGGGGGACCCTACGAGCAGTACTTC. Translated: CASSEAGGPYEQYF.

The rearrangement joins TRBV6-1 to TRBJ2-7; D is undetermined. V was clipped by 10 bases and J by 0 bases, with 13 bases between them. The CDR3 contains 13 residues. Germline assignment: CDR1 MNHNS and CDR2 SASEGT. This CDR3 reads CATSEQYSYEQYF. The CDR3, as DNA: TGTGCCACCTCGGAACAGTACTCCTACGAGCAGTACTTC.

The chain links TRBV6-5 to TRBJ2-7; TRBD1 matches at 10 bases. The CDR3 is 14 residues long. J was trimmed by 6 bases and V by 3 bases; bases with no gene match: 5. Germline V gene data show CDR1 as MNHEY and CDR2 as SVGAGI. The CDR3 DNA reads TGTGCCAGCAGTTATTGGCGGACAGGGGGCGAGCAGTACTTC. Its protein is CASSYWRTGGEQYF.

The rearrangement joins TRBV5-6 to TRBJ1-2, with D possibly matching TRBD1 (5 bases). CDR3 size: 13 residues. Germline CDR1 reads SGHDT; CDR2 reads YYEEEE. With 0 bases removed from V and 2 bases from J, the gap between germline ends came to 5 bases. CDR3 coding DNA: TGTGCCAGCAGCTTGGAGGGGAACTATGGCTACACCTTC. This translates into CASSLEGNYGYTF.

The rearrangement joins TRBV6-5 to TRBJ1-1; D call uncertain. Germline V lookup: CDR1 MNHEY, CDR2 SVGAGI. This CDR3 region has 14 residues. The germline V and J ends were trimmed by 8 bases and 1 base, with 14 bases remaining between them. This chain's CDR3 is CASGLISRNTEAFF. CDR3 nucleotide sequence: TGTGCCAGCGGGCTGATTAGTAGGAACACTGAAGCTTTCTTT.

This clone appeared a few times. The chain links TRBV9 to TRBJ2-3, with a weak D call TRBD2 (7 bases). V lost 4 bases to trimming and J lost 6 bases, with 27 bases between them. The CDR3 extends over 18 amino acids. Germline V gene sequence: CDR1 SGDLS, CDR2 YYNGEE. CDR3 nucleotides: TGTGCCAGCAGCCCGAGGGGGGGGGCCAACTATCCGACGGATACGCAGTATTTT. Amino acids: CASSPRGGANYPTDTQYF.

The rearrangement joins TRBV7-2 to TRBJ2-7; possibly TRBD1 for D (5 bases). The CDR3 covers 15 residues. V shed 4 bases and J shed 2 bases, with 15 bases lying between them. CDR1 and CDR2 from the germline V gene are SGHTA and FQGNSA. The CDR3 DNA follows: TGTGCCAGCAGCTACCGGCAGGGCTTTACCTACGAGCAGTACTTC. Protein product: CASSYRQGFTYEQYF.

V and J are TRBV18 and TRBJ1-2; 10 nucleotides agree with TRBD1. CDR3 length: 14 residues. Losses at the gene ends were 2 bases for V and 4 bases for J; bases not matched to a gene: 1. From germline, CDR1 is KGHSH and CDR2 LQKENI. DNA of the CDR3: TGTGCCAGCTCACCAGGGACAGGGGCCTATGGCTACACCTTC. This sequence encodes CASSPGTGAYGYTF.